The clone carrying this TCR beta chain was recorded only once. Its antigen is not known. The data were taken from a study of cytomegalovirus exposure and HLA in healthy donors. Study information: Unique TCRs from HLA-typed donors, 70 million to 100 million of them, were held in an early data release. Findings and caveats of the study: Many donors carried some public TCRs, although rarity characterized most TCR sequences. High sensitivity and specificity were reportedly achieved when the classifier diagnosed cytomegalovirus status. As a later analysis revealed, most CMV-associated TCR beta chains appeared HLA-restricted.

V shed 7 bases, J shed 4 bases, and the junction held 6 bases outside the gene matches. CDR1 is SNHLY, CDR2 FYNNEI, per germline. The CDR3 contains 13 residues. The PCR used 60 Vbeta and 13 Jbeta primers. Repertoires were generated with immunoSEQ multiplex PCR, while TCRdb's copy carries only in-frame clones and drops some. The sample comprises over 100,000 clones, approximately 79% of which are singletons, and 0.95% to 1.4% rests with the top ten. Sequenced input: PBMCs. This clonotype was sampled from a male donor in good health and CMV-seronegative. The chain carries TRBV2 and TRBJ1-2, with 7 bases matching TRBD1. Here the CDR3 DNA reads TGTGCCAGCACGAACAGGGGAATCTATGGCTACACCTTC. It encodes CASTNRGIYGYTF.